Sequencing of this T cell receptor (beta chain) was carried out in a study of response to subunit inactivated influenza vaccine. General study findings and limits: Researchers suggested that each seasonal influenza vaccination recruits few new T cells.

This clonotype was observed a handful of times. Its specificity is unknown. The V and J ends lost 5 bases and 0 bases respectively, with 7 bases between them. CDR1 SGHAT and CDR2 FQNNGV come from the germline V gene. This CDR3 comprises 13 residues. TCRdb re-derived calls from the RT-PCR reads in MiXCR, one entry per CDR3 protein. The table shows 530,000 or so distinct CDR3 sequences, with less than 30% occurring only once. The receptor's source is a man over 45 who received an inactivated influenza vaccine. The chain recombines TRBV11-2 with TRBJ1-1, with D tentatively TRBD1 (5 bases). Sequenced material: CD4+ T cells sorted from PBMCs, taken around 5 days after vaccination. This CDR3 reads CASSRQLNTEAFF. CDR3 coding DNA: TGTGCCAGCAGCCGACAGTTGAACACTGAAGCTTTCTTT.